One sample yielded the 12 T cell receptor beta chains listed below, sequenced in a study of T-cell reconstitution after alpha-beta-depleted transplantation in children. Unique molecular identifiers were incorporated when the TCRbeta library was constructed. TCRdb independently ran MiXCR on the PCR reads; one entry per CDR3 protein. The sample lists just over 950,000 distinct CDR3 sequences; about 29% were seen once. Material: PBMCs, mostly from graft donor cells, obtained 360 days after TCRalphabeta/CD19-depleted stem cell transplant. The receptors shown here come from a boy younger than two who had a stem cell transplant for SCID, so the T cells may come from the graft donor.

This clonotype was picked up one time. This chain links TRBV20-1 with TRBJ2-1; possible D gene TRBD2, 6 bases. Germline CDR1 and CDR2: DFQATT and SNEGSKA (reference sequence). This CDR3 region has 14 residues. Trimming stripped 2 bases from V and 0 bases from J, with 8 bases between. The DNA for the CDR3 is TGCAGTGCTAGACTAGCGAGCTCCTACAATGAGCAGTTCTTC. This codes for CSARLASSYNEQFF.

This clonotype showed up just a few times. CDR3 in DNA: TGCAGTGCTAGAGATGGGACAGGATATCAGCCCCAGCATTTT. This encodes CSARDGTGYQPQHF. This chain uses TRBV20-1 with TRBJ1-5, with 8 bases identical to TRBD1. The CDR3 runs to 14 residues. Per germline, CDR1 DFQATT and CDR2 SNEGSKA (reference sequence). The ends lost 0 bases at V and 5 bases at J; junction bases unmatched: 3.

This clonotype turned up a few times. The J gene is TRBJ2-7, the V gene TRBV27, with D uncertain. V was clipped by 10 bases and J by 7 bases, with 14 bases between them. This CDR3 comprises 11 residues. Germline V CDR1 and CDR2: MNHEY, SMNVEV (reference sequence). The CDR3 region is CATVFEEEQYF. In DNA, the CDR3 is TGTGCCACGGTATTTGAGGAAGAGCAGTACTTC.

The chain recombines TRBV14 with TRBJ2-3, with 8 nucleotides matching TRBD2. This CDR3 spans 16 amino acids. Germline loops: CDR1 SGHDN, CDR2 FVKESK. The V and J ends lost 0 bases and 4 bases, in that order; junction bases with no gene match: 6. CDR3 DNA: TGTGCCAGCAGCCAAGATGGCCGGGGGGGCCCAGATACGCAGTATTTT. This encodes CASSQDGRGGPDTQYF.

This clonotype was observed a handful of times. The genes are TRBV7-3 and TRBJ2-7, with 9 nucleotides matching TRBD2. The trim removed 5 bases at V and 2 bases at J, leaving 7 bases unmatched. The germline gives CDR1 SGHTA, CDR2 FQGTGA. The CDR3 spans 15 residues. In nucleotides, the CDR3 is TGTGCCAGCAGCCCCCAGGGCGGGGGGGCCTACGAGCAGTACTTC. Amino acid sequence: CASSPQGGGAYEQYF.

The chain combines TRBV28 with TRBJ2-1; no clear D gene. Germline V gene lookup returns CDR1 MDHEN and CDR2 SYDVKM. Deletions cut 6 bases from V and 10 bases from J, with 19 bases between. The CDR3 spans 14 residues. CDR3 in amino acids: CASSPQLVLIEQFF. The CDR3 coding sequence is TGTGCCAGCAGCCCCCAGCTAGTCTTAATCGAGCAGTTCTTC.

The count of this clonotype is one. Possible read error: a much larger clone is one base away. J is TRBJ2-6 and V is TRBV28, with unresolved D. The length of the CDR3 is 15 residues. The V gene lost 0 bases and the J gene lost 2 bases, with 5 bases spanning the gap. The V gene's germline CDR1 is MDHEN and CDR2 SYDVKM. The CDR3 loop reads CASSLWGPGANVLTF. The CDR3 coding sequence is TGTGCCAGCAGTTTATGGGGTCCTGGGGCCAACGTCCTGACTTTC.

V usage is TRBV15 and J usage is TRBJ2-1; D may be TRBD2 (6 bases). CDR1 is LNHNV, CDR2 YYDKDF, per germline (reference sequence). CDR3 length: 16 residues. Deletions cut 4 bases from V and 3 bases from J, with 16 bases between. The CDR3 sequence is CATSNPAGLFYNEQFF. As DNA, the CDR3 is TGTGCCACCAGCAACCCGGCGGGACTGTTCTACAATGAGCAGTTCTTC.

The CDR3: CASSQVGVTGRGPLYEQYF. As DNA, the CDR3 is TGTGCCAGCAGCCAAGTTGGGGTGACAGGGAGGGGGCCACTCTACGAGCAGTACTTC. The chain uses TRBV4-2 and TRBJ2-7, with D perhaps assigned TRBD1 or TRBD2 (7 bases each). The CDR3 is 19 residues long. The V end lost 1 base, the J end lost 3 bases, and 25 bases lay between the germline ends. Germline V CDR1 and CDR2: LGHNA, YNFKEQ.

The chain has TRBV30 and TRBJ2-3; D is uncertain. CDR1 and CDR2 from the germline V gene are GTSNPN and SVGIG (reference sequence). The CDR3 runs to 14 residues. The V and J ends lost 6 bases and 0 bases respectively, with 13 bases between them. DNA of the CDR3: TGTGCCTGTAGTTCAGATTATAGCACAGATACGCAGTATTTT. It codes for CACSSDYSTDTQYF.

There are a few counts of this clonotype. The gene calls are TRBV4-2 and TRBJ1-1; D gene uncertain. V lost 1 base and J 1 base, leaving 13 bases between the germline ends. Germline V gives CDR1 LGHNA, CDR2 YNFKEQ. The CDR3 loop spans 16 amino acids. CDR3 sequence reads: CASSQGRSPQNTEAFF. Here the CDR3 DNA reads TGTGCCAGCAGCCAAGGTCGGAGCCCACAGAACACTGAAGCTTTCTTT.

This clonotype has ten or more counts. The genes are TRBV7-9 and TRBJ2-5, with 9 bases fitting TRBD1. V dropped 0 bases and J dropped 2; count of bases not matched to a gene: 1. The CDR3 has 15 amino acids. Looked up from germline, CDR1 is SEHNR and CDR2 is FQNEAQ (reference sequence). CDR3 residues: CASSLAGTGQETQYF. The CDR3 DNA is TGTGCCAGCAGCTTAGCTGGGACAGGGCAAGAGACCCAGTACTTC.